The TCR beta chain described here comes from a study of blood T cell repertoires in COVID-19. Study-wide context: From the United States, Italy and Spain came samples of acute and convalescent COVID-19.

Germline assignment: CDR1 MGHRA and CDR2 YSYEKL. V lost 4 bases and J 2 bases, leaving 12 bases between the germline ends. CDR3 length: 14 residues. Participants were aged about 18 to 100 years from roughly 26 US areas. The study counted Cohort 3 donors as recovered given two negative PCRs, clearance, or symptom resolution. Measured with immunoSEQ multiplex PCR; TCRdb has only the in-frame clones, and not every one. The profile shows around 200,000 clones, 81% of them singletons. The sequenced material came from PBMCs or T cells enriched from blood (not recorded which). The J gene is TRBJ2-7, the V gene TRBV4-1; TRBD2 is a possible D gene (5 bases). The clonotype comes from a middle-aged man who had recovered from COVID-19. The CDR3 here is CASSPAGGTYEQYF. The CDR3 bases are TGCGCCAGCAGCCCGGCGGGCGGAACCTACGAGCAGTACTTC.